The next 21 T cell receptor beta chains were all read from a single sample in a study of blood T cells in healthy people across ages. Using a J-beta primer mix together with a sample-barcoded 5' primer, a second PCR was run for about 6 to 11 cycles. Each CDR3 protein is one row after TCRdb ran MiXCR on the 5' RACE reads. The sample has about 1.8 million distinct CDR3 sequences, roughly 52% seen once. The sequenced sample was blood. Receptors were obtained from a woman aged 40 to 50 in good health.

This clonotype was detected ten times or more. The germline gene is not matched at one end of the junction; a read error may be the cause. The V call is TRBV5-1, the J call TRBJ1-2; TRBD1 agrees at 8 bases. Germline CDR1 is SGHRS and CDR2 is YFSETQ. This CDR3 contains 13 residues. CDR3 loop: CASSLTGDYGYTF. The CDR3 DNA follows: TGTGCCAGCAGTTTGACAGGGGACTATGGCTACACCTTC. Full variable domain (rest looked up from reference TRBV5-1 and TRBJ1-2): KAGVTQTPRYLIKTRGQQVTLSCSPISGHRSVSWYQQTPGQGLQFLFEYFSETQRNKGNFPGRFSGRQFSNSRSEMNVSTLELGDSALYLCASSLTGDYGYTFGSGTRLTVV.

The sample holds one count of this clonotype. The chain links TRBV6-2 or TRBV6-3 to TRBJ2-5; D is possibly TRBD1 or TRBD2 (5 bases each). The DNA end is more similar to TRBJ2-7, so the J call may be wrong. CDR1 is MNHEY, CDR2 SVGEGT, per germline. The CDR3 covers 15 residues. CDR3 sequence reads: CASSYEIGASYEQYF. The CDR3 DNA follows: TGTGCCAGCAGTTATGAAATCGGGGCCTCCTACGAGCAGTACTTC.

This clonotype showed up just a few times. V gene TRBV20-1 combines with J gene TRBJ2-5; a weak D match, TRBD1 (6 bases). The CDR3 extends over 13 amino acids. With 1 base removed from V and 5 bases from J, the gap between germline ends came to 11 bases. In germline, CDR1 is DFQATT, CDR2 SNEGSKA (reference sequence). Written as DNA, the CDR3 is TGCAGTGCTAGAGGGGGGCCCGAGGAGACCCAGTACTTC. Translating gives CSARGGPEETQYF.

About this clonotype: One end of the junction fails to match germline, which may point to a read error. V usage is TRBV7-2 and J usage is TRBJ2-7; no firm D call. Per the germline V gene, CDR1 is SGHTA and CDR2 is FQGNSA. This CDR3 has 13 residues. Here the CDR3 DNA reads TGTGCCAGCAGCTTAGAGGGCTCCTACGGGCAGTACTTC. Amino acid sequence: CASSLEGSYGQYF.

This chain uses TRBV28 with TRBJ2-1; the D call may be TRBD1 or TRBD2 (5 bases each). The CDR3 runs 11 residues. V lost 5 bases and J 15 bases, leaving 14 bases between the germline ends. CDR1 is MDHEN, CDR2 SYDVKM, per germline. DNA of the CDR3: TGTGCCAGCAGTAGAGGGGTTAAGTCGTTCTTC. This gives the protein CASSRGVKSFF.

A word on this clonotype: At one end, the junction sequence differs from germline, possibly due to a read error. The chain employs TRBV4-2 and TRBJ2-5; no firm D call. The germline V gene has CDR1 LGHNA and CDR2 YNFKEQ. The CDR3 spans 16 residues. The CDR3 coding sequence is TGCGCCAGCAGCCAAGATTGGGCTGGTAGCACAGAGACCCAGTACTTC. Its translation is CASSQDWAGSTETQYF.

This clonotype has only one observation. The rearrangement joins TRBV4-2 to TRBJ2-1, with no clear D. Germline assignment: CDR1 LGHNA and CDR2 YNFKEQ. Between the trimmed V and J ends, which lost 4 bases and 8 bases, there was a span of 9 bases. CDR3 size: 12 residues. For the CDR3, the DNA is TGTGCCAGCAGCCGAAAGGTCGATGAGCAGTTCTTC. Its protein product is CASSRKVDEQFF.

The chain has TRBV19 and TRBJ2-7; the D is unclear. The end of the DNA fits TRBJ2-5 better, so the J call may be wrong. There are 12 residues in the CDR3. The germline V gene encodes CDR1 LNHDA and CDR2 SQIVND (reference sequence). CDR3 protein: CASTDHEETQYF. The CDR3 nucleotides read TGTGCCAGTACCGACCATGAAGAGACCCAGTACTTC.

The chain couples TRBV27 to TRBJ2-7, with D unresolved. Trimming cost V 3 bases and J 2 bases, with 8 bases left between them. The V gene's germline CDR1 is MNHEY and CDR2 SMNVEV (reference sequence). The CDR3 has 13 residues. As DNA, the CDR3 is TGTGCCAGCAGTTTCGCCTTAACCTACGAGCAGTACTTC. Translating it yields CASSFALTYEQYF.

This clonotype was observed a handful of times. The CDR3: CASSFGRGQQETQYF. Here the CDR3 DNA reads TGTGCCAGCAGCTTCGGCCGGGGACAGCAAGAGACCCAGTACTTC. The chain employs TRBV7-9 and TRBJ2-5; 7 nucleotides line up with TRBD1. The CDR3 contains 15 residues. CDR1 and CDR2 (germline): SEHNR, FQNEAQ (reference sequence). Trimming took 3 bases from V and 2 from J; bases not matched to a gene: 6. The whole variable domain, remainder taken from reference TRBV7-9 and TRBJ2-5, is DTGVSQNPRHKITKRGQNVTFRCDPISEHNRLYWYRQTLGQGPEFLTYFQNEAQLEKSRLLSDRFSAERPKGSFSTLEIQRTEQGDSAMYLCASSFGRGQQETQYFGPGTRLLVL.

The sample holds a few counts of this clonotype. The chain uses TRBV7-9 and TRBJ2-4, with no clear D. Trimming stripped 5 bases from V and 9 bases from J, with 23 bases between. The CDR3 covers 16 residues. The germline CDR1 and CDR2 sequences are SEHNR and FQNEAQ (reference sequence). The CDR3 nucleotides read TGTGCCAGCAGCGAAAGGGCTACTGGGTTTTCTGGCATTCAGTACTTC. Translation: CASSERATGFSGIQYF.

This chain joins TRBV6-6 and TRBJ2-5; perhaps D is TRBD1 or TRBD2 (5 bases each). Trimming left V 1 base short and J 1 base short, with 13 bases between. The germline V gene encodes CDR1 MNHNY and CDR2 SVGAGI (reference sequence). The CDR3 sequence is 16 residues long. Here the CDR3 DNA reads TGTGCCAGCAGTTACTGGGGGACGGGGACCCAAGAGACCCAGTACTTC. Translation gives CASSYWGTGTQETQYF.

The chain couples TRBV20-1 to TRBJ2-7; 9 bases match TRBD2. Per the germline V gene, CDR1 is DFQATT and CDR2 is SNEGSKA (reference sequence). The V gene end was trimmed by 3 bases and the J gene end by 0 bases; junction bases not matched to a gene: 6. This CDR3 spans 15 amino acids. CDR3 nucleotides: TGCAGTGCTAGTCCTATAGCGGGAGACTCCTACGAGCAGTACTTC. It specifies CSASPIAGDSYEQYF.

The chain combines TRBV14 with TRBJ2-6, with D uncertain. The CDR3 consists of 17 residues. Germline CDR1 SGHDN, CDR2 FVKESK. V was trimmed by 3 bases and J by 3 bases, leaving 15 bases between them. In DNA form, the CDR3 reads TGTGCCAGCAGCCATGTAATCGGGTTTGGTGGGGCCAACGTCCTGACTTTC. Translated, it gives CASSHVIGFGGANVLTF.

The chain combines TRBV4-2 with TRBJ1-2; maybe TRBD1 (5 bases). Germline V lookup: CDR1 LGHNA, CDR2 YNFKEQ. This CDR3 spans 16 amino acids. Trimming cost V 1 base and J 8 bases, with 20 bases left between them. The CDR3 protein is CASSQAAQVLTEGYTF. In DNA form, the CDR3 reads TGTGCCAGCAGCCAAGCAGCACAGGTCCTAACGGAGGGCTACACCTTC.

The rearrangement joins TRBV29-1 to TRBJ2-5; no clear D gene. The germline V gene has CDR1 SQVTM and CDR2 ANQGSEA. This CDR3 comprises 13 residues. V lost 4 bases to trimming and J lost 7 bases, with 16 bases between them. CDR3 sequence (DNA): TGCAGCGTTGCAGGCCACTCGTCAGGGACCCAGTACTTC. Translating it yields CSVAGHSSGTQYF.

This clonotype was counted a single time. The CDR3 protein is CASSPTRRSEQFF. The CDR3 DNA follows: TGTGCCAGCAGTCCCACTCGTCGGAGTGAGCAGTTCTTC. J is TRBJ2-1 and V is TRBV12-3 or TRBV12-4; the D is unclear. The CDR3 has 13 residues. V was trimmed by 5 bases and J by 9 bases, leaving 14 bases between them.

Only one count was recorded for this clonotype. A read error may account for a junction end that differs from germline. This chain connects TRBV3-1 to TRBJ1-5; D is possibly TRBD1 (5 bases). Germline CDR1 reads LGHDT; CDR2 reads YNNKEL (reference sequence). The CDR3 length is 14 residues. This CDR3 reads CASSQGVRNQPQHF. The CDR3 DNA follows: TGTGCAAGCAGCCAAGGGGTGAGAAATCAGCCCCAGCATTTT.

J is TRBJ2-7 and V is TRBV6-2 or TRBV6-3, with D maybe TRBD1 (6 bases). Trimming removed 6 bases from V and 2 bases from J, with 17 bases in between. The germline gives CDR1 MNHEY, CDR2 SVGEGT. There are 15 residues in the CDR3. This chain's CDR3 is CASRKGSWDTYEQYF. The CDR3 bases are TGTGCCAGCAGGAAGGGGTCGTGGGACACCTACGAGCAGTACTTC.

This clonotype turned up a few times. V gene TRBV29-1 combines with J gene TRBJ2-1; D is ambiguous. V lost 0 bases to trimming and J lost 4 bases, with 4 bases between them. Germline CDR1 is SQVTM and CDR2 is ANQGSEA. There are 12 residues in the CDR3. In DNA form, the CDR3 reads TGCAGCGTTGAAGACAGTTACAATGAGCAGTTCTTC. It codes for CSVEDSYNEQFF.

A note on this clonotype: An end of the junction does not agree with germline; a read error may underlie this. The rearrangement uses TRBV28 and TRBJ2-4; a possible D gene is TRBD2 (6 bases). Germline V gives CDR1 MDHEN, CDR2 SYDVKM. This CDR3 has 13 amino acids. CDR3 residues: CASRLLAKNVQYF. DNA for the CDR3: TGTGCCAGCAGGCTACTAGCCAAAAACGTTCAGTACTTC.